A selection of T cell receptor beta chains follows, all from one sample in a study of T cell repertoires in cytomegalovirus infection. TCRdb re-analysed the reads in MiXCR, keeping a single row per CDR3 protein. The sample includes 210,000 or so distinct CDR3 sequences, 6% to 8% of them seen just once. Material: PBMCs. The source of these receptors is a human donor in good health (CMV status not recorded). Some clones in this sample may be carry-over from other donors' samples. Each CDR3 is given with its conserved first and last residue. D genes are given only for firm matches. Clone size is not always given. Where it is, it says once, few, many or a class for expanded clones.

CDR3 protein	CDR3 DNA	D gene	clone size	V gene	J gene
CASSPSLGDVYLNTEAFF	TGTGCCAGCTCACCAAGTTTAGGGGACGTATATTTAAACACTGAAGCTTTCTTT	NA	once	TRBV18	TRBJ1-1
CASSRGQDSSPLHF	TGCGCCAGCAGCCGGGGGCAGGACTCTTCACCCCTCCACTTT	NA	many	TRBV5-1	TRBJ1-6
CASTSSWTGSMNTEAFF	TGTGCCAGCACCTCAAGCTGGACAGGGTCTATGAACACTGAAGCTTTCTTT	TRBD1	many	TRBV28	TRBJ1-1
CSVGQFPLSYNEQFF	TGCAGCGTTGGTCAGTTTCCCCTGTCCTACAATGAGCAGTTCTTC	NA	many	TRBV29-1	TRBJ2-1
CASSTASGGANEQFF	TGTGCCAGCAGCACGGCTAGCGGGGGGGCCAATGAGCAGTTCTTC	TRBD2	many	TRBV7-9	TRBJ2-1
CASTVSLGYTF	TGTGCCAGCACCGTGTCCCTAGGCTACACCTTC	NA	many	TRBV12-3/TRBV12-4	TRBJ1-2
CASSLDRQGLDTQYF	TGTGCCAGCAGCTTAGATAGGCAGGGTCTAGATACGCAGTATTTT	NA	many	TRBV11-2	TRBJ2-3
CATSGDPTDTQYF	TGTGCCACCAGTGGAGACCCCACAGATACGCAGTATTTT	NA	NA	TRBV24-1	TRBJ2-3
CSARFGGFGGYTF	TGCAGTGCCCGCTTCGGAGGATTCGGCGGCTACACCTTC	NA	many	TRBV20-1	TRBJ1-2
CASSLAVGLSYNEQFF	TGTGCCAGCAGTTTAGCCGTCGGGCTCTCCTACAATGAGCAGTTCTTC	NA	many	TRBV12-3/TRBV12-4	TRBJ2-1
CSAPGRSGAGYEQFF	TGCAGTGCCCCCGGGAGGAGCGGGGCCGGTTATGAGCAGTTCTTC	TRBD2	NA	TRBV20-1	TRBJ2-1
CASSWSGGDGNEQFF	TGTGCCAGCAGTTGGAGCGGGGGGGATGGGAATGAGCAGTTCTTC	TRBD2	NA	TRBV6-5	TRBJ2-1
CASSSPGQGYGYTF	TGTGCCAGCAGCTCTCCGGGACAGGGCTATGGCTACACCTTC	TRBD1	few	TRBV12-3/TRBV12-4	TRBJ1-2
CASSSIRGAGEKLFF	TGTGCCAGCAGCTCCATACGGGGAGCGGGGGAAAAACTGTTTTTT	NA	many	TRBV7-8	TRBJ1-4
CASSLDRGAIDNEQFF	TGTGCCAGCAGCTTAGATCGGGGGGCCATTGACAATGAGCAGTTCTTC	NA	many	TRBV7-2	TRBJ2-1
CASSYSSDRLPEKLFF	TGTGCCAGCAGTTACTCGAGCGACAGACTCCCCGAAAAACTGTTTTTT	NA	NA	TRBV6-5	TRBJ1-4
CASSFNQGDQPQHF	TGCGCCAGCAGCTTCAATCAGGGCGATCAGCCCCAGCATTTT	NA	many	TRBV5-1	TRBJ1-5
CSVEGREKLFF	TGCAGCGTTGAGGGTAGGGAGAAACTGTTTTTT	NA	many	TRBV29-1	TRBJ1-4
CASSRLAGGADTQYF	TGTGCCAGCAGCCGACTAGCGGGGGGGGCAGATACGCAGTATTTT	TRBD2	many	TRBV7-2	TRBJ2-3
CASSRPGQGKVQPQHF	TGTGCCAGCAGTCGTCCCGGGCAGGGTAAGGTACAGCCCCAGCATTTT	NA	many	TRBV28	TRBJ1-5
CASSFIYTTIAFF	TGTGCCAGCAGTTTTATTTACACGACAATAGCTTTCTTT	NA	many	TRBV6-2/TRBV6-3	TRBJ1-1
CASRQSSNQPQHF	TGTGCCAGCAGACAGTCTAGCAATCAGCCCCAGCATTTT	NA	many	TRBV6-2/TRBV6-3	TRBJ1-5
CASSAGQAADIQYF	TGTGCCAGCAGCGCTGGACAGGCGGCGGACATTCAGTACTTC	TRBD1	many	TRBV7-2	TRBJ2-4
CASSGGTSGGYQETQYF	TGTGCCAGCAGCGGTGGGACTAGCGGGGGCTACCAAGAGACCCAGTACTTC	TRBD2	many	TRBV5-4	TRBJ2-5
CASSLGVSYNNEQFF	TGTGCCAGCAGCTTGGGGGTAAGCTACAACAATGAGCAGTTCTTC	NA	many	TRBV5-8	TRBJ2-1